The T cell receptor beta chain described here comes from a study of T cell responses to AZD1222 COVID-19 vaccine. Sequenced by immunoSEQ multiplex PCR; TCRdb stores in-frame clones only, minus some. The sample holds around 100,000 clones, 75% to 90% seen once. The V gene end was trimmed by 4 bases and the J gene end by 5 bases; junction bases not matched to a gene: 4. The germline V gene encodes CDR1 LGHNA and CDR2 YSLEER. This CDR3 comprises 16 residues. General study results and limits: Most donors were white British, females outnumbered males, and clonal diversity was possibly underestimated. Targeting of unmutated variant regions was reportedly seen in nearly half of spike-specific TCRs. Along spike, vaccine-associated CD4 TCRs were found throughout, with dominance at 160-218 and 743-854.

Comment on this clone: What it binds is not known.

The sequence was obtained from an adult in good health. The material sequenced was peripheral blood, taken on day 0 of AZD1222 vaccination. The chain uses TRBV4-3 and TRBJ2-2; 13 nucleotides match TRBD2. The CDR3: CASSRGTSGKTGELFF. The CDR3, as DNA: TGCGCCAGCAGCCGTGGGACTAGCGGGAAGACCGGGGAGCTGTTTTTT.